This T cell receptor beta chain was obtained from a study of quantifying T cell responses using KT2 cells (dated by TCRdb to about 2017). At the level of the whole study: RNA was DNase-treated and reverse transcribed with TCR alpha and beta constant-region primers, mostly using SuperScript III. Under optimum conditions, the efficiency of the T4 ligation step was estimated to be more than 10%. PCR2 was run as a SYBR Green qPCR and stopped at a predetermined fluorescence threshold to avoid over-amplification. The investigation overall reported the following: Over several orders of magnitude, the number of KT2 alpha and beta sequences rose linearly with the number of KT2 cells put in. Detection of KT2 sequences showed saturation at very high KT2 spike-in numbers. KT2 sequences were still detected at the lowest spike-in tested, roughly one KT2 cell per 100,000 PBMC. No side-by-side comparison between this pipeline and other TCR sequencing techniques was included in the study.

Libraries were made using UMI-ligation and nested PCR. T4 RNA ligase 1 was used to ligate a single-stranded oligonucleotide containing the Illumina SP2 sequence and a UMI to the 3' end of the cDNA. PCR1 was run for 4 cycles (98 degrees C for 15 s, 69 degrees C for 30 s, 72 degrees C for 40 s), and an equimolar mix of RC1.1 and RC1.2, covering TRBC1 and TRBC2, was used as the beta primer. Starting at PCR2, the TCR alpha and beta chains were handled separately, and sample indices and Illumina adaptors were added. The UMI, placed after an 8-base spacer, consisted of 12 random nucleotides arranged as two hexamers with a spacer between them. The libraries were sequenced on an Illumina MiSeq using v2 2x251 paired-end chemistry, usually with fewer than 15 samples in each run. PhiX DNA at roughly 4.5-7% was added to each sequencing library to increase diversity. The published analysis was carried out like this. Raw reads were converted to FASTQ with bcl2fastq and demultiplexed by dual indices using Demultiplexor. V and J genes were assigned by Decombinator through tag matching, with a single base-pair mismatch being allowed. Using UMIs, Collapsinator corrected both sequencing errors and the frequency errors that come from PCR heterogeneity. CDR3Translator converted Decombinator identifiers to nucleotide sequence, translated to amino acids, and extracted CDR3 using C- and N-terminal motifs. Each distinct KT2 TCR was counted as a cluster of KT2 sequences sharing one unique molecular identifier. TCRdb cleaned the public reads at Q25 with fastp, built clones with MiXCR and kept in-frame beta chains. Each entry is one CDR3 protein sequence, shown with its most common DNA and genes. The V and J calls and clone size come from TCRdb's table, not from the authors' own analysis. In this sample the table shows around 56,000 distinct CDR3 sequences, around an eighth of which occur a single time. The top ten clones comprise around 9.9% of the sample.

Known numbers of KT2, a T cell clone whose TCR had been sequenced previously, were spiked into unfractionated PBMC to test the sensitivity and accuracy of the pipeline. A range of KT2-to-PBMC ratios was produced by mixing KT2 cells with a fixed number of PBMC. From the cysteine through the phenylalanine, the CDR3 covers 12 amino acids. The sequence is cut down to CDR3 DNA, 36 bases in frame from base 1. As encoded in the germline V gene, CDR1 is SQVTM while CDR2 is ANQGSEA. Relative to germline, V is 1 base shorter and J is 4 bases shorter, with 7 bases between their ends. Comment on this clonotype: What antigen it recognizes has not been identified. No much larger clone is present one base from it, and per-base qualities are unavailable.

The sequencing sample was made of PBMCs spiked with cells of the T cell clone KT2. The sequence joins TRBV29-1 to TRBJ2-5; the D segment cannot be called with confidence. The clonotype originates from a human donor. The CDR3 reads as follows: CSVEGLRETQYF. The bases read TGCAGCGTTGAAGGTCTCAGAGAGACCCAGTACTTC.